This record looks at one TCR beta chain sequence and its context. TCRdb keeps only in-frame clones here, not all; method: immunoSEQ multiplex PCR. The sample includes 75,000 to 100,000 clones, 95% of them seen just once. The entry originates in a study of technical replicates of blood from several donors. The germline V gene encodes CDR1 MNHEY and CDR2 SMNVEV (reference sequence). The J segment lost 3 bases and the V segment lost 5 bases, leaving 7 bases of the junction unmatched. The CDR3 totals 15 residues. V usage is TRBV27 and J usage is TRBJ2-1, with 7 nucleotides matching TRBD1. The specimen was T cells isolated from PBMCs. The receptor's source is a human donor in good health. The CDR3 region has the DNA TGTGCCAGCAGTCCGGGGACAGATATCTACAATGAGCAGTTCTTC. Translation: CASSPGTDIYNEQFF.